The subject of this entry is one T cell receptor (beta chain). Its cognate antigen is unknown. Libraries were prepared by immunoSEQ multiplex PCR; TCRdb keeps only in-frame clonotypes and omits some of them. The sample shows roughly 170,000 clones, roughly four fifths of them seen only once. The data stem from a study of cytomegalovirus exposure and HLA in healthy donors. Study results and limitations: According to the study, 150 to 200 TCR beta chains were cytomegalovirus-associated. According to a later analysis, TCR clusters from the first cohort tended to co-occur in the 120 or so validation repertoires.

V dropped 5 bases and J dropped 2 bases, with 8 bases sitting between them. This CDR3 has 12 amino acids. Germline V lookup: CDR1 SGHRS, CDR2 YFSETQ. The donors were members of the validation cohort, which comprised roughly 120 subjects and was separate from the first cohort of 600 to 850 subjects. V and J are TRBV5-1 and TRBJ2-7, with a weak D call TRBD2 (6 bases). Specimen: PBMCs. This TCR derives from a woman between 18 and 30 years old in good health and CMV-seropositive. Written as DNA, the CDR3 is TGCGCCAGCAGGGGGGGAGCCTACGAGCAGTACTTC. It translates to CASRGGAYEQYF.